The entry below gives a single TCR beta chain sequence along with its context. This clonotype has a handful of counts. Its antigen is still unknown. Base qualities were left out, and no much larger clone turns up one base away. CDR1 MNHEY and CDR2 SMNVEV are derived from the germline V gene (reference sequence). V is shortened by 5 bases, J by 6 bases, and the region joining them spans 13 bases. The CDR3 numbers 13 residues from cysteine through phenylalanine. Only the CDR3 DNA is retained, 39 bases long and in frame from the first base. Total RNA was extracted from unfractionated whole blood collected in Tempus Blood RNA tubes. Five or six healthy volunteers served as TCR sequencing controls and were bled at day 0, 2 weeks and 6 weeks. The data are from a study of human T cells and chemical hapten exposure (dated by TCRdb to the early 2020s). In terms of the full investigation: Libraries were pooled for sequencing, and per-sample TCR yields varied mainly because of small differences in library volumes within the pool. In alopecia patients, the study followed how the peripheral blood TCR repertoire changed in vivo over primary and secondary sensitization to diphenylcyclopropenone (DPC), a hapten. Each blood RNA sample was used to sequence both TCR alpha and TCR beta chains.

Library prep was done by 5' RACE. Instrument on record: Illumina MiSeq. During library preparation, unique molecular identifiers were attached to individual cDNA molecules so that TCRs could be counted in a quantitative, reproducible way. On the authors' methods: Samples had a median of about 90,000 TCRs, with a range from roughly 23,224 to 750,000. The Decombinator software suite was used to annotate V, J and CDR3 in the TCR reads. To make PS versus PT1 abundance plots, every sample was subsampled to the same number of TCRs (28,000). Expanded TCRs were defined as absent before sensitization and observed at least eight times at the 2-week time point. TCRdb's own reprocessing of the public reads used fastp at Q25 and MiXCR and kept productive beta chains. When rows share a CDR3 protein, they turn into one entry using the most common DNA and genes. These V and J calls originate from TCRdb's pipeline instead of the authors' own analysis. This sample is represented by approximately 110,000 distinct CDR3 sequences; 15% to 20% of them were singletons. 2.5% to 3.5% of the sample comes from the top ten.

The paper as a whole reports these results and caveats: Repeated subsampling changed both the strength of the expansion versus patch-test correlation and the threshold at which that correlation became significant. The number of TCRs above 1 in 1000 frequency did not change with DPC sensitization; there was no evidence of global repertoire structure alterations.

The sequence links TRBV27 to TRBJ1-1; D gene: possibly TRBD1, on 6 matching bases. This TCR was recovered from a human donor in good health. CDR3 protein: CASSQPGGAEAFF. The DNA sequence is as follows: TGTGCCAGCAGTCAACCTGGGGGCGCTGAAGCTTTCTTT.